This T cell receptor beta chain was retrieved from a study of T-cell reconstitution after alpha-beta-depleted transplantation in children. Molecular barcoding with unique molecular identifiers was used for the TCRbeta library. One entry per CDR3 protein, called by TCRdb with MiXCR from the PCR reads. The sample records around 600,000 distinct CDR3 sequences, roughly a tenth being singletons. CDR3 length: 14 residues. V dropped 0 bases and J dropped 2; count of bases not matched to a gene: 2. In germline, CDR1 is DFQATT, CDR2 SNEGSKA (reference sequence). This receptor was identified in a human donor who donated a stem cell graft to a child with acute myeloid leukemia. The chain has TRBV20-1 and TRBJ2-5, with 8 bases that match TRBD2. The sample here was PBMCs from the stem cell graft donor, taken from the stem cell graft. In DNA form, the CDR3 reads TGCAGTGCTAGAGATGGCGGGGGGCAAGAGACCCAGTACTTC. Protein sequence: CSARDGGGQETQYF.